The next 4 T cell receptor beta chains were all read from a single sample in a study of cytomegalovirus exposure and HLA in healthy donors. PCR employed 60 Vbeta and 13 Jbeta primers. The assay was immunoSEQ multiplex PCR, and TCRdb's table has in-frame clones only and misses some. In the table there are some 160,000 clones, 80% to 90% of which are singletons. Material for sequencing was PBMCs. These receptor sequences come from a man aged 45 to 65 in good health and CMV-seropositive.

This chain joins TRBV2 and TRBJ1-1; D unclear. Looked up from germline, CDR1 is SNHLY and CDR2 is FYNNEI. V shed 4 bases and J shed 5 bases, with 11 bases lying between them. The length of the CDR3 is 13 residues. Here the CDR3 reads CASSGRGRTEAFF. CDR3 nucleotides: TGTGCCAGCAGTGGTCGAGGGAGGACTGAAGCTTTCTTT.

This sequence joins TRBV19 and TRBJ2-1; TRBD1 agrees at 10 bases. This CDR3 contains 16 residues. With V trimmed by 5 bases and J by 0 bases, 4 bases remained unmatched. Germline lookup yields CDR1 LNHDA and CDR2 SQIVND (reference sequence). The CDR3 spells CASSPGTGVSYNEQFF. In DNA form, the CDR3 reads TGTGCCAGTAGTCCCGGGACAGGGGTCTCCTACAATGAGCAGTTCTTC. Variable domain in full (rest from reference TRBV19 and TRBJ2-1): DGGITQSPKYLFRKEGQNVTLSCEQNLNHDAMYWYRQDPGQGLRLIYYSQIVNDFQKGDIAEGYSVSREKKESFPLTVTSAQKNPTAFYLCASSPGTGVSYNEQFFGPGTRLTVL.

This clone was recorded once. The genes are TRBV5-1 and TRBJ1-2, with 8 bases aligning to TRBD1. Losses at the gene ends were 4 bases for V and 7 bases for J; bases not matched to a gene: 9. CDR3 size: 14 residues. From germline, CDR1 is SGHRS and CDR2 YFSETQ. The CDR3 here is CASSRDLDRAGYTF. CDR3 nucleotides: TGCGCCAGCAGCCGCGATTTGGACAGGGCTGGCTACACCTTC. The variable domain in full, with the rest retrieved from reference TRBV5-1 and TRBJ1-2, is KAGVTQTPRYLIKTRGQQVTLSCSPISGHRSVSWYQQTPGQGLQFLFEYFSETQRNKGNFPGRFSGRQFSNSRSEMNVSTLELGDSALYLCASSRDLDRAGYTFGSGTRLTVV.

The genes are TRBV6-5 and TRBJ2-5; maybe TRBD2 (5 bases). The CDR3 has 14 residues. The germline gives CDR1 MNHEY, CDR2 SVGAGI. V was trimmed by 6 bases and J by 4 bases, leaving 15 bases between them. CDR3 DNA: TGTGCCAGCAGCCCGGGGTCCGGATCAGAGACCCAGTACTTC. Translated, it gives CASSPGSGSETQYF.